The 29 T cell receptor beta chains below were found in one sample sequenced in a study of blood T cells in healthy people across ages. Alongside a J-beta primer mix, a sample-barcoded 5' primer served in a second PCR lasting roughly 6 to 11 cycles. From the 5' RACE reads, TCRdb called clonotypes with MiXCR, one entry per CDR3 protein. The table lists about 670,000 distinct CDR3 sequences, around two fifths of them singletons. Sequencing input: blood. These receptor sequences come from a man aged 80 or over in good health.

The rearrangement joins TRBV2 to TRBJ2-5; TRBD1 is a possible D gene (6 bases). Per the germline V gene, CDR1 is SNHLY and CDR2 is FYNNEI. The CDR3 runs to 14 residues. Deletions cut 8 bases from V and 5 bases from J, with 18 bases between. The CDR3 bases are TGTGCCAGCCAGGGGCCCGGGTTGGGGGAGACCCAGTACTTC. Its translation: CASQGPGLGETQYF.

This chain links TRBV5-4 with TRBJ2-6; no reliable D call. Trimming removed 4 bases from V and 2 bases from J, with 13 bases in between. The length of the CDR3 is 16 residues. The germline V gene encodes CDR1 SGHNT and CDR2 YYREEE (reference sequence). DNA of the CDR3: TGTGCCAGCAGCCTCCCCCAAAGGGCTGGGGCCAACGTCCTGACTTTC. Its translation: CASSLPQRAGANVLTF.

In nucleotides, the CDR3 is TGTGCCAGCAGCGGCACAGGGGGCGAAAATTTCTACGAGCAGTACTTC. Translated, it gives CASSGTGGENFYEQYF. V and J are TRBV5-4 and TRBJ2-4, with 9 bases aligning to TRBD1. The assigned J gene may be wrong: the sequence end matches TRBJ2-7 better. The CDR3 runs 16 residues. Germline V gene data show CDR1 as SGHNT and CDR2 as YYREEE (reference sequence).

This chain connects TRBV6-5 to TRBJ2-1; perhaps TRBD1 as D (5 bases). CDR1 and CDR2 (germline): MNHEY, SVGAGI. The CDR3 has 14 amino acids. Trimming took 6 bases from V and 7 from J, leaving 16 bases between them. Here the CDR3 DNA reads TGTGCCAGCAGGTCCGGGCAGGGCGGTAATGAGCAGTTCTTC. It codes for CASRSGQGGNEQFF.

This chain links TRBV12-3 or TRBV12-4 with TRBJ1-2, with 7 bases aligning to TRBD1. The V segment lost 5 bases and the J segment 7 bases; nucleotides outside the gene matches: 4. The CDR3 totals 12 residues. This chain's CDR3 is CASSVTGRGYTF. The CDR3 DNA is TGTGCCAGCAGTGTGACAGGGCGTGGCTACACCTTC.

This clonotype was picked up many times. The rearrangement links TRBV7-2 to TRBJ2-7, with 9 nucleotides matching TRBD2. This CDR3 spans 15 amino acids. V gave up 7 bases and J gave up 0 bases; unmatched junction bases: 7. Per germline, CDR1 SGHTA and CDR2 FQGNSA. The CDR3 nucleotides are TGTGCCAGCACCCAGGGAGCGGGAGGCTCCTACGAGCAGTACTTC. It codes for CASTQGAGGSYEQYF.

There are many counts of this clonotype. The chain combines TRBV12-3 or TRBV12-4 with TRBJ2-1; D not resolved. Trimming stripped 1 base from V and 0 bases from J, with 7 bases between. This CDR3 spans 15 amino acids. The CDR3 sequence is CASSLGVSSYNEQFF. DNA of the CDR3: TGTGCCAGCAGTTTAGGTGTGAGCTCCTACAATGAGCAGTTCTTC.

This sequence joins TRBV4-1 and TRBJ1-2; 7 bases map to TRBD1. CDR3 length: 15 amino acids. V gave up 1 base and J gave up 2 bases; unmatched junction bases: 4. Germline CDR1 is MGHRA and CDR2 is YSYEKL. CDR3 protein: CASSQVDRDNYGYTF. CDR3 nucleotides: TGCGCCAGCAGCCAAGTCGACAGGGACAACTATGGCTACACCTTC.

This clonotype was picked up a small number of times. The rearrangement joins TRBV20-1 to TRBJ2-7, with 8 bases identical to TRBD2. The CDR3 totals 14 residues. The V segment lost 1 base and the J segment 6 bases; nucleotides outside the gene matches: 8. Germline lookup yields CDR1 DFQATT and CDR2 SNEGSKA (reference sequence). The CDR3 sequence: CSARVPAGVFEQYF. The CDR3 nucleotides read TGCAGTGCTAGAGTGCCAGCGGGAGTCTTCGAGCAGTACTTC.

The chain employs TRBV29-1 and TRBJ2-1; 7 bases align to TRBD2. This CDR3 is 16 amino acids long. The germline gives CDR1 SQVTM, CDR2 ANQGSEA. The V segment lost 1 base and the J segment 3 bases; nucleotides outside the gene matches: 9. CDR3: CSVEAPRGEVYNEQFF. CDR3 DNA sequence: TGCAGCGTTGAAGCGCCACGGGGGGAGGTCTACAATGAGCAGTTCTTC.

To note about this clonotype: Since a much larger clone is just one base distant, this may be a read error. CDR3 in DNA: TGCAGCGTTGAAGACGGGAGAACGTACAATGAGCAGTTCTTC. Translated, it gives CSVEDGRTYNEQFF. The genes are TRBV29-1 and TRBJ2-1; D possibly corresponds to TRBD2 (6 bases). Trimming removed 0 bases at V and 4 bases at J, with 10 bases between. This CDR3 is built from 14 residues. Germline loops: CDR1 SQVTM, CDR2 ANQGSEA.

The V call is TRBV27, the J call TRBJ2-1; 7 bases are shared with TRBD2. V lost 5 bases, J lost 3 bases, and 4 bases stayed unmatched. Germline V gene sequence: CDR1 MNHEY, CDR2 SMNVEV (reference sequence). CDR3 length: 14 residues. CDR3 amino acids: CASSRSGIYNEQFF. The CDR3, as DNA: TGTGCCAGCAGTCGCAGCGGGATCTACAATGAGCAGTTCTTC.

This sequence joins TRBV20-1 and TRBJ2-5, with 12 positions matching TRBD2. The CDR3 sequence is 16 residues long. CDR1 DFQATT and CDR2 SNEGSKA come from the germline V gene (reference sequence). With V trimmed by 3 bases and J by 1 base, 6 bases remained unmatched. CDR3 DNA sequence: TGCAGTGCTAGTTCTCTAGCGGGGGGGTCCCAAGAGACCCAGTACTTC. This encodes CSASSLAGGSQETQYF.

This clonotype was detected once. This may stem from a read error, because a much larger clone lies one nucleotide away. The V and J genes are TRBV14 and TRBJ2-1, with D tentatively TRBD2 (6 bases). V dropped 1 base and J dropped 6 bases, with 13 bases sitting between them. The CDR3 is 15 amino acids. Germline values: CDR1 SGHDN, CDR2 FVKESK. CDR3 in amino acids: CASSQGDWGGNEQFF. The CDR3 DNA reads TGTGCCAGCAGCCAAGGGGACTGGGGAGGCAATGAGCAGTTCTTC.

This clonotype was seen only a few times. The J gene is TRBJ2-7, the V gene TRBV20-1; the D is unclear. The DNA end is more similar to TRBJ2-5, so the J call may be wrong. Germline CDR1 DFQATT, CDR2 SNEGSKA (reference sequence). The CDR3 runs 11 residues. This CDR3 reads CSAERKETQYF. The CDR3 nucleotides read TGCAGTGCCGAGCGTAAGGAGACCCAGTACTTC.

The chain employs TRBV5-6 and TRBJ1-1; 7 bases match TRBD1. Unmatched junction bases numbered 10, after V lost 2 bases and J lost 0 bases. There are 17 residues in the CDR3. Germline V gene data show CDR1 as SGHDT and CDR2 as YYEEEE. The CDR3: CASSFGPTGSLNTEAFF. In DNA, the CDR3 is TGTGCCAGCAGCTTTGGCCCGACAGGGTCCCTGAACACTGAAGCTTTCTTT.

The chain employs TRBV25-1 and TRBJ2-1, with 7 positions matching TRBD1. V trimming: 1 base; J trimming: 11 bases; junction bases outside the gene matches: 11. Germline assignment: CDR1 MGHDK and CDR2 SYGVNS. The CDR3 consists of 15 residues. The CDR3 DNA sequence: TGTGCCAGCAGTGAATTGGGACAGAAGAACCATAAGCAGTTCTTC. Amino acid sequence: CASSELGQKNHKQFF.

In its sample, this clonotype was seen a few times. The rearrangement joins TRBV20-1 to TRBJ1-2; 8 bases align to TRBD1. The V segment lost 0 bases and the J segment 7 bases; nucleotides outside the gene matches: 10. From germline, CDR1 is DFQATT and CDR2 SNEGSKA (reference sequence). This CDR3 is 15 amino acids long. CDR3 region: CSARDLGGQAGGYTF. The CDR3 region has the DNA TGCAGTGCTAGAGATCTCGGGGGACAGGCGGGTGGCTACACCTTC.

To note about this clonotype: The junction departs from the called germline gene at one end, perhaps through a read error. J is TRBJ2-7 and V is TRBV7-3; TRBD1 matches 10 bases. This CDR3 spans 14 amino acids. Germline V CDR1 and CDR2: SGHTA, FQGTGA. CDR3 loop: CSSSIDRGPYEQYF. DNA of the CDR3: TGTTCCAGCAGCATCGACAGGGGGCCCTACGAGCAGTACTTC.

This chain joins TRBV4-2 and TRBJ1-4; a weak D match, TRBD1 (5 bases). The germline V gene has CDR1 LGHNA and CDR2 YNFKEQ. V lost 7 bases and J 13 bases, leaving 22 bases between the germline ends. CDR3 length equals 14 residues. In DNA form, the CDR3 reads TGTGCCAGCAATAACCGGGACTCACTCAAGGGACTGTTTTTT. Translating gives CASNNRDSLKGLFF.

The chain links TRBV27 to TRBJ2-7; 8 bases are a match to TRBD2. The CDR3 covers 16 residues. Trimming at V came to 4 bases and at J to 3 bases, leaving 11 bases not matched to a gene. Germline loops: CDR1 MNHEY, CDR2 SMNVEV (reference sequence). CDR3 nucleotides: TGTGCCAGCAGTTCAAGAACCGGGACTAGTCTCTACGAGCAGTACTTC. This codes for CASSSRTGTSLYEQYF.

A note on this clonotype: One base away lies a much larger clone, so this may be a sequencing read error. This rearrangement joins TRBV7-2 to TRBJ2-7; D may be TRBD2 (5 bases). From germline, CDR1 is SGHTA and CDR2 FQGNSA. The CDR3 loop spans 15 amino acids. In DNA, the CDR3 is TGTGCCAGCAGCATAGCGCCGGGATGGATATACGAGCAGTACTTC. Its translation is CASSIAPGWIYEQYF.

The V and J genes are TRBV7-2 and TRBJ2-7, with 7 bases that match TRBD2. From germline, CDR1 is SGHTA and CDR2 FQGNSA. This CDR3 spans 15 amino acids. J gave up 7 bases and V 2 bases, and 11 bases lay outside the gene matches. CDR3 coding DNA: TGTGCCAGCAGCTTAACGGCGGGAGTGGGGAATGAGCAGTACTTC. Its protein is CASSLTAGVGNEQYF.

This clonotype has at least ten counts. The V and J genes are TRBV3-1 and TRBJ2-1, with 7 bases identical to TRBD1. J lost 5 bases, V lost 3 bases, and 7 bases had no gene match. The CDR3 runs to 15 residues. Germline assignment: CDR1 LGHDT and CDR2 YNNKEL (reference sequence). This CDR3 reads CASSQMTGNNNEQFF. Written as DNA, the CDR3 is TGTGCCAGCAGCCAGATGACAGGGAACAACAATGAGCAGTTCTTC.

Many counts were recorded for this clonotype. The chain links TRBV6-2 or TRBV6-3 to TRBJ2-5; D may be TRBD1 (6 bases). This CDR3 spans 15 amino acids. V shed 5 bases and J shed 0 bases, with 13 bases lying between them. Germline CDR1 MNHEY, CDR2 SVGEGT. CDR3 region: CASSPNTGYQETQYF. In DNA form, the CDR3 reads TGTGCCAGCAGTCCGAATACAGGGTACCAAGAGACCCAGTACTTC.

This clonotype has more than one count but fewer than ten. The CDR3 sequence is CASSQFPTGPAGANVLTF. The CDR3 coding sequence is TGCGCCAGCAGCCAATTTCCGACAGGGCCGGCCGGGGCCAACGTCCTGACTTTC. The rearrangement joins TRBV4-3 to TRBJ2-6; 7 positions agree with TRBD1. This CDR3 is built from 18 residues. The V segment lost 2 bases and the J segment 4 bases; nucleotides outside the gene matches: 11. Germline V CDR1 and CDR2: LGHNA, YSLEER.

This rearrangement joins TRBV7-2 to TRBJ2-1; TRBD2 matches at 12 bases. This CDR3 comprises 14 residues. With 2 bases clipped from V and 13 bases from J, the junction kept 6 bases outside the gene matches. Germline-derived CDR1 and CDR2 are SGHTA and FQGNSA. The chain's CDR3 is CASSLYRTSGEQFF. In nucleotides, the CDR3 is TGTGCCAGCAGCTTATACCGGACTAGCGGGGAACAGTTCTTC.

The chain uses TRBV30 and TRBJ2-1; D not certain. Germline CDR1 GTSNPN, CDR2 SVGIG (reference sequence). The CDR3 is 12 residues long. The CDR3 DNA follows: TGTGCGAAAAGAGGTTACTACAATGAGCAGTTCTTC. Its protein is CAKRGYYNEQFF.

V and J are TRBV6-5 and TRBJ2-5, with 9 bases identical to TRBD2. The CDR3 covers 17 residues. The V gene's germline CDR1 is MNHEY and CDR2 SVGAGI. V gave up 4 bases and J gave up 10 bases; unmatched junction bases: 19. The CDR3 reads CASSFREPGLAGGSQYF. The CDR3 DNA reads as TGTGCCAGCAGTTTTCGGGAACCGGGACTAGCAGGGGGGAGCCAGTACTTC.